The rows below give T cell receptor beta chains drawn from one sample of a study of T cells in Graves' hyperthyroidism and ophthalmopathy. TCRdb analysed the multiplex PCR reads with MiXCR anew, one entry per CDR3 protein. The sample contains about 420,000 distinct CDR3 sequences, less than 20% of which appear only once. Sequenced input: blood. Receptors originate from a woman under 30 with Graves' hyperthyroidism. CDR3s include the opening cysteine and the closing phenylalanine or tryptophan. D genes are given only for firm matches. Rows may omit the clone size; those that give it use once, few, many or a size class.

V gene	J gene	D gene	clone size	CDR3 protein	CDR3 DNA
TRBV20-1	TRBJ1-1	TRBD1	many	CSALSRQGALTEAFF	TGCAGTGCTTTGTCGAGGCAGGGGGCTTTAACTGAAGCTTTCTTT
TRBV20-1	TRBJ2-7	TRBD1	many	CSARESGTGRYEQYF	TGCAGTGCTAGAGAGTCCGGGACAGGGCGCTACGAGCAGTACTTC
TRBV2	TRBJ2-2	TRBD2	few	CASGLAANTGELFF	TGTGCCAGCGGACTAGCGGCTAACACCGGGGAGCTGTTTTTT
TRBV28	TRBJ2-7	TRBD2	many	CASIAGGSYEQYF	TGTGCCAGCATTGCGGGAGGGTCCTACGAGCAGTACTTC
TRBV5-5	TRBJ1-5	.	many	CASSASWGRNQPQHF	TGTGCCAGCAGCGCTTCCTGGGGGCGCAATCAGCCCCAGCATTTT
TRBV11-2	TRBJ2-7	.	many	CASSSTVTHEQYF	TGTGCCAGCAGCTCCACAGTTACCCACGAGCAGTACTTC
TRBV29-1	TRBJ1-2	.	many	CSAHEGDLDGYTF	TGCAGCGCCCACGAGGGGGACTTGGACGGCTACACCTTC
TRBV27	TRBJ2-2	.	.	CASSASGRNTGELFF	TGTGCCAGCAGTGCCTCGGGACGGAACACCGGGGAGCTGTTTTTT
TRBV2	TRBJ1-2	TRBD1	once	CASSLGTGLPYGYTF	TGTGCCAGCAGCCTCGGGACAGGGCTTCCTTATGGCTACACCTTC
TRBV18	TRBJ2-7	TRBD2	few	CASSVAIAGGPLNEQYF	TGTGCCAGCTCAGTCGCTATAGCGGGAGGGCCTCTCAACGAGCAGTACTTC
TRBV12-3/TRBV12-4	TRBJ1-6	TRBD1	many	CASSPTGGGNSPLHF	TGTGCCAGCAGTCCGACAGGGGGCGGGAATTCACCCCTCCACTTT
TRBV12-3/TRBV12-4	TRBJ2-2	TRBD2	many	CASNRLAGGYTGELFF	TGTGCCAGCAACAGACTAGCGGGGGGGTATACCGGGGAGCTGTTTTTT
TRBV5-4	TRBJ2-3	.	.	CVSGPLTGTDTQYF	TGTGTCAGCGGTCCTCTCACGGGCACAGATACGCAGTATTTT
TRBV3-1	TRBJ2-1	.	.	CASSQDGGRANEQFF	TGTGCCAGCAGCCAAGATGGCGGACGGGCCAATGAGCAGTTCTTC
TRBV12-3/TRBV12-4	TRBJ1-2	TRBD1	many	CASSLGQDYGYTF	TGTGCCAGCAGTTTGGGACAGGACTATGGCTACACCTTC
TRBV28	TRBJ1-1	.	.	CASSSQASNTEAFF	TGTGCCAGCAGTTCCCAGGCATCCAACACTGAAGCTTTCTTT
TRBV11-2	TRBJ2-3	TRBD2	many	CASSLFIRTSGRAKGTDTQYF	TGTGCCAGCAGCTTATTTATCAGAACTAGCGGGAGGGCCAAAGGCACAGATACGCAGTATTTT
TRBV4-1	TRBJ2-5	TRBD1	.	CASSHEDRGHKDGMKETQYF	TGCGCCAGCAGCCATGAAGACAGGGGGCATAAAGATGGGATGAAAGAGACCCAGTACTTC
TRBV6-1	TRBJ1-2	.	few	CASAHRGYTF	TGTGCCAGCGCGCATCGGGGCTACACCTTC
TRBV28	TRBJ2-3	.	many	CASSLWELGVFTDTQYF	TGTGCCAGCAGTTTATGGGAACTAGGGGTTTTCACAGATACGCAGTATTTT
TRBV7-9	TRBJ2-7	.	many	CASSLIDSSYEQYF	TGTGCCAGCAGCTTAATTGACAGTTCCTACGAGCAGTACTTC
TRBV7-3	TRBJ2-3	.	.	CASSPEGADTQYF	TGTGCCAGCAGCCCGGAGGGAGCAGATACGCAGTATTTT
TRBV7-3	TRBJ1-1	.	.	CASSLGVLNTEAFF	TGTGCCAGCAGCTTGGGGGTTTTGAACACTGAAGCTTTCTTT
TRBV30	TRBJ2-3	TRBD2	many	CAWGLGGGTDTQYF	TGTGCCTGGGGATTGGGGGGGGGCACAGATACGCAGTATTTT
TRBV19	TRBJ2-7	.	.	CASSPRDSGSYEQYF	TGTGCCAGTAGTCCCCGGGACTCCGGCTCCTACGAGCAGTACTTC
TRBV20-1	TRBJ2-1	.	many	CSANREHEQFF	TGCAGTGCTAACAGGGAGCATGAGCAGTTCTTC
TRBV4-1	TRBJ2-3	.	few	CASSPEVPWGDTQYF	TGCGCCAGCAGCCCGGAGGTCCCTTGGGGAGATACGCAGTATTTT
TRBV3-1	TRBJ2-5	TRBD2	many	CASSQDAAGVRTQYF	TGTGCCAGCAGCCAGGACGCAGCGGGAGTGAGGACCCAGTACTTC
TRBV13	TRBJ2-2	TRBD1	few	CASSMTGGFAGELFF	TGTGCCAGCAGCATGACAGGGGGCTTTGCCGGGGAGCTGTTTTTT
TRBV6-1	TRBJ2-7	.	many	CASRPTGIYEQYF	TGTGCCAGCAGGCCCACAGGGATCTACGAGCAGTACTTC
TRBV11-3	TRBJ2-7	TRBD1	.	CASSFPGQGSEQYF	TGTGCCAGCAGCTTCCCGGGACAGGGGAGCGAGCAGTACTTC
TRBV2	TRBJ1-3	.	many	CASHSRASSGNTIYF	TGTGCCAGCCACTCCCGGGCCTCCTCTGGAAACACCATATATTTT
TRBV6-1	TRBJ2-7	TRBD1	many	CASSETGGRARQYF	TGTGCCAGCAGTGAAACAGGGGGTCGGGCCCGGCAGTACTTC
TRBV5-1	TRBJ2-7	.	many	CASSFDRFYEQYF	TGCGCCAGCAGCTTTGACAGGTTCTACGAGCAGTACTTC
TRBV3-1	TRBJ2-5	.	many	CASSHRSREETQYF	TGTGCCAGCAGCCACAGAAGCAGAGAAGAGACCCAGTACTTC
TRBV20-1	TRBJ2-5	.	many	CSARWGTGQETQYF	TGCAGTGCTAGATGGGGGACGGGCCAAGAGACCCAGTACTTC
TRBV27	TRBJ2-1	.	many	CASSQILTSEQFF	TGTGCCAGCAGTCAAATCTTGACGAGTGAGCAGTTCTTC
TRBV13	TRBJ2-7	.	once	CASSSDVVGVRGQYF	TGTGCCAGCAGCTCCGACGTTGTAGGGGTACGAGGGCAGTACTTC
TRBV5-1	TRBJ2-7	.	few	CASSLGYERYF	TGCGCCAGCAGCTTGGGCTACGAGCGGTACTTC
TRBV5-1	TRBJ2-6	TRBD1	many	CASSSSSTGAGANVLTF	TGCGCCAGCAGCTCAAGCTCGACAGGGGCAGGGGCCAACGTCCTGACTTTC
TRBV10-3	TRBJ2-7	.	many	CAIKTQGGDAYEQYF	TGTGCCATCAAGACACAGGGTGGAGATGCCTACGAGCAGTACTTC
TRBV30	TRBJ1-4	.	many	CAWKNGPAEKLFF	TGTGCCTGGAAAAACGGGCCAGCCGAAAAACTGTTTTTT
TRBV12-3/TRBV12-4	TRBJ2-1	.	many	CASSLLGPGYNEQFF	TGTGCCAGCAGTTTGTTAGGGCCGGGTTACAATGAGCAGTTCTTC
TRBV10-3	TRBJ2-7	.	many	CAISDGPPYEQYF	TGTGCCATCAGTGATGGGCCCCCCTACGAGCAGTACTTC
TRBV5-1	TRBJ1-4	.	.	CASSNQGSNEKLFF	TGCGCCAGCAGTAATCAGGGATCTAATGAAAAACTGTTTTTT
TRBV19	TRBJ2-7	.	many	CASSLRQESYEQYF	TGTGCCAGTAGTCTACGACAGGAGTCCTACGAGCAGTACTTC
TRBV10-3	TRBJ2-2	TRBD1	few	CAISSGTGNTGELFF	TGTGCCATCAGTTCCGGGACAGGAAACACCGGGGAGCTGTTTTTT
TRBV12-3/TRBV12-4	TRBJ2-1	TRBD1	many	CASTYSGGYNEQFF	TGTGCCAGCACCTATTCAGGGGGTTACAATGAGCAGTTCTTC
TRBV3-1	TRBJ2-2	.	many	CASSQDPNTGELFF	TGTGCCAGCAGCCAAGATCCGAACACCGGGGAGCTGTTTTTT
TRBV4-1	TRBJ1-5	.	many	CASSQDTAPYSNQPQHF	TGCGCCAGCAGCCAAGATACAGCCCCTTATAGCAATCAGCCCCAGCATTTT
TRBV14	TRBJ2-4	.	.	CASSQEGWDGKNIQYF	TGTGCCAGCAGCCAAGAGGGCTGGGATGGCAAAAACATTCAGTACTTC